The clone carrying this T cell receptor beta chain came up a few times. Its matching antigen is unknown. Germline CDR1 and CDR2: SGHTA and FQGNSA. The CDR3 is 15 amino acids. The ends lost 9 bases at V and 7 bases at J; junction bases unmatched: 7. This sample was taken from a study of T-cell memory formation after mild COVID-19. Regarding the study as a whole: The finding that pre-infection memory included some responding clones suggested that cross-reactive memory joined. What remained unconfirmed was the SARS-CoV-2 specificity of second-wave clones peaking on day 37. CD4+ contracting clones were mainly CM and EM; CD8+ ones, EMRA.

TCRdb independently ran MiXCR on the 5' RACE reads; one entry per CDR3 protein. Of about 270,000 distinct CDR3 sequences detected, 15% appear once; the ten largest clones hold 2.1%. The sample was PBMCs or a T cell subset sorted from them (not recorded which). The V call is TRBV7-2, the J call TRBJ2-1; TRBD2 matches at 15 bases. The source of this sequence is an adult woman who had mild COVID-19 (a few samples of this study predate the infection). Cell type and time point are not known. CDR3 DNA sequence: TGTGCCAGAAACAAGGGACTAGCGGGAGGTAATGAGCAGTTCTTC. It is translated as CARNKGLAGGNEQFF. Full variable domain (outside the CDR3, taken from reference TRBV7-2 and TRBJ2-1): GAGVSQSPSNKVTEKGKDVELRCDPISGHTALYWYRQSLGQGLEFLIYFQGNSAPDKSGLPSDRFSAERTGGSVSTLTIQRTQQEDSAVYLCARNKGLAGGNEQFFGPGTRLTVL.